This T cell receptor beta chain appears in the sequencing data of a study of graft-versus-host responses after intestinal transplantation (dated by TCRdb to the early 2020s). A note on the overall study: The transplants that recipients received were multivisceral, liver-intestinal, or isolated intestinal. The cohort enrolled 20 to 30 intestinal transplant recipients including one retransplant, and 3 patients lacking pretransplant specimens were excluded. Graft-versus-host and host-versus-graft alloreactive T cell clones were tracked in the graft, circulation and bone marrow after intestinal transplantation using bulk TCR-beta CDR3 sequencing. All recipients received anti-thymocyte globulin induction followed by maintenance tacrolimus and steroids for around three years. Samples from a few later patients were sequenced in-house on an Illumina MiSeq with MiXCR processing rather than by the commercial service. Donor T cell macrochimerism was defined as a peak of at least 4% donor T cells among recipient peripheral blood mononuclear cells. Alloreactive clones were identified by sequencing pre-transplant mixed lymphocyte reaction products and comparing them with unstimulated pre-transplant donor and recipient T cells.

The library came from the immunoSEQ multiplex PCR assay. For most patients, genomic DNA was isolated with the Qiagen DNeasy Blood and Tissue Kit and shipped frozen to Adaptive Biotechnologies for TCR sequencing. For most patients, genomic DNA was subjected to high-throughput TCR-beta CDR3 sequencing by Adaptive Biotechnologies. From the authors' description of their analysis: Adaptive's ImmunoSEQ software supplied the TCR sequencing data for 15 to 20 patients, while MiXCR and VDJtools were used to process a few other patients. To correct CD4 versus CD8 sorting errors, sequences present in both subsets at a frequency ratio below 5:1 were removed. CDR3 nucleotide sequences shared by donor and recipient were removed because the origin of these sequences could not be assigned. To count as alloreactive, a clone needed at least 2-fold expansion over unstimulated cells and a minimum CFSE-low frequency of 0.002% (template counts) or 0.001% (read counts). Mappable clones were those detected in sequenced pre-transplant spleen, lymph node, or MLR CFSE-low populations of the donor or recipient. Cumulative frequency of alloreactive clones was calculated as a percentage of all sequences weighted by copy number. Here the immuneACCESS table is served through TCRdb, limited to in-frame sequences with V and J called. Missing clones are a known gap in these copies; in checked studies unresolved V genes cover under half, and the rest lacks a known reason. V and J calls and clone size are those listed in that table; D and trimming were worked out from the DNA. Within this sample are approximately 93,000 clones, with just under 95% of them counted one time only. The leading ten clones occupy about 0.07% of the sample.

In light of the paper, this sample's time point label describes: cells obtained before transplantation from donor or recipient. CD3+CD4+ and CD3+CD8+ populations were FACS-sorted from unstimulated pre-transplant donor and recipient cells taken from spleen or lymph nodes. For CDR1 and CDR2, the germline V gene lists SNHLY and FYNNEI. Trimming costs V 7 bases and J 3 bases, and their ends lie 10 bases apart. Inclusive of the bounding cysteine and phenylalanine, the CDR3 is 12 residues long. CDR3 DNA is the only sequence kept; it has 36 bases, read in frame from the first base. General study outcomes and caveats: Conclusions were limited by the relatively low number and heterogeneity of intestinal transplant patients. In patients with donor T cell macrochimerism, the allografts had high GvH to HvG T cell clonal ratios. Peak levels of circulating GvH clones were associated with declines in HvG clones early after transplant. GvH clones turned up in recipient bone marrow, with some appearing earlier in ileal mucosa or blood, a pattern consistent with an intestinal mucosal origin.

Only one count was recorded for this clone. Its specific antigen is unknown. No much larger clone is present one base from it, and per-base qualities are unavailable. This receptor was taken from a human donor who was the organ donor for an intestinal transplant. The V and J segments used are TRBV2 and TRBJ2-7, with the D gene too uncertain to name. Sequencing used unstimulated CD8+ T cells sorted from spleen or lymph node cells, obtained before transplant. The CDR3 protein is CASTFDIYEQYF. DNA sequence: TGTGCCAGCACCTTCGACATCTACGAGCAGTACTTC.